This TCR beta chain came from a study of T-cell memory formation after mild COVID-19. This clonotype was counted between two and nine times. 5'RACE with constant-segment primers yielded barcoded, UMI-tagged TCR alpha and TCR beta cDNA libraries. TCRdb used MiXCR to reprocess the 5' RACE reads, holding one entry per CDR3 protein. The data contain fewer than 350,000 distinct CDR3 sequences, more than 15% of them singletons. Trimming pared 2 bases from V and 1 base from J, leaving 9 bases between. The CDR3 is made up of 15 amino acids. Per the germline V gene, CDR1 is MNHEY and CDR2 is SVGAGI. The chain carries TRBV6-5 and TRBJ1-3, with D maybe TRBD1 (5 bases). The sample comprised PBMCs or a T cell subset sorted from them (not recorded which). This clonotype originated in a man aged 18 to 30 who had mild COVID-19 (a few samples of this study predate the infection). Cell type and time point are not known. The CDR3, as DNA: TGTGCCAGCAGTTACCGGGGGGGATCTGGAAACACCATATATTTT. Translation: CASSYRGGSGNTIYF.